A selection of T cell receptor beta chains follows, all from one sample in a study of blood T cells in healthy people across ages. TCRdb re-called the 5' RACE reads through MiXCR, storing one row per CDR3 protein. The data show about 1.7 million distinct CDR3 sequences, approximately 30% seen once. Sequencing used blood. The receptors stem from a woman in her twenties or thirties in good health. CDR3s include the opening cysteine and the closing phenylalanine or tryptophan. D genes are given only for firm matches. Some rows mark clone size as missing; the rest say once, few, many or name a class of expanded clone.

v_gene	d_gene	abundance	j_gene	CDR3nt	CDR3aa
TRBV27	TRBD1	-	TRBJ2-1	TGTGCCAGCAGTTACGCTACCGGACAGGGAGAGTTCTTC	CASSYATGQGEFF
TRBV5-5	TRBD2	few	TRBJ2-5	TGTGCCAGCAGCAGATCAACCAGGACTAGCGGACAAGAGACCCAGTACTTC	CASSRSTRTSGQETQYF
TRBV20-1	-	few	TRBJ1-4	TGCAGTGCTAGAGATACGGGGCGTAATGAAAAACTGTTTTTT	CSARDTGRNEKLFF
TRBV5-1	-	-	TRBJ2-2	-	CASSWGQGTGERFF
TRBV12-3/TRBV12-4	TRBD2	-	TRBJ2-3	TGTGCCAGCACCGTAGCGGGAGTGACAGATACGCAGTATTTT	CASTVAGVTDTQYF
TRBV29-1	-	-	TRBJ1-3	TGCAGCGTTGAAATGGCGGCATCTGGAAACACCATATATTTT	CSVEMAASGNTIYF
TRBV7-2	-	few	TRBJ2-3	TGTGCCAGCAGCTCTAGAATAGGGAATACGCAGTATTTT	CASSSRIGNTQYF
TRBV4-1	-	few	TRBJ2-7	TGCGCCAGCAGCCAGCCCACTAGTGGGGGGGCCCACGAGCAGTACTTC	CASSQPTSGGAHEQYF
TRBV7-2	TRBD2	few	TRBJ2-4	TGTGCCAGCAGCTTAGGGGGGATACGGGAGGGTGAAGCCAAAAACATTCAGTACTTC	CASSLGGIREGEAKNIQYF
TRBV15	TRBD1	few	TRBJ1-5	TGTGCCACCAGTAGCCGGGGACAGTCCGGATCGCCCCAGCATTTT	CATSSRGQSGSPQHF
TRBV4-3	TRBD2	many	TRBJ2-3	TGCGCCAGCAGCCAGGAGACGGCGGGAGGGCGATTCGATACGCAGTATTTT	CASSQETAGGRFDTQYF
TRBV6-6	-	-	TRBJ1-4	TGTGCCAGCACCTCGTATGCAACTAATGAAAAACTGTTTTTT	CASTSYATNEKLFF
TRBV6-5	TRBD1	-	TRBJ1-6	TGTGCCAGCAGTTACCTGGTCGGACAGGGTGATTCACCCCTCCACTTT	CASSYLVGQGDSPLHF
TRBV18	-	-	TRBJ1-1	TGTGCCAGCTCACCTAGCCCCCAGCGGAACACTGAAGCTTTCTTT	CASSPSPQRNTEAFF
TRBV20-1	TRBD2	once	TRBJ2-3	TGCAGTGCTTTCGGACTAGCGGGGGGCACAGATACGCAGTATTTT	CSAFGLAGGTDTQYF
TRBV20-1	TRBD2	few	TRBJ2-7	TGCAGTGCTAGAGATAGGACTAGCGGGATCTTTCGTGAGCAGTACTTC	CSARDRTSGIFREQYF
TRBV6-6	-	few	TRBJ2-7	TGTGCCAGCCGAGCGAGGATTTCCTACGAGCAGTACTTC	CASRARISYEQYF
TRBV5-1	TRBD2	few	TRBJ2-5	TGCGCCAGCAGCTTGTCAGCGGGAGGGCCCCCGGTGCGGGAGACCCAGTACTTC	CASSLSAGGPPVRETQYF
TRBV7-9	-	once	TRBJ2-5	TGTGCCAGTACAGGTTCCGGGGGGACCCAGTACTTC	CASTGSGGTQYF